These 8 T cell receptor beta chains came from one sample sequenced in a study of shared clonotypes between healthy human individuals. Profiling relied on immunoSEQ multiplex PCR, and the TCRdb table lists in-frame clones only, not all of them. Among roughly 1,000,000 clones listed, about 80% were seen once. Sequences were obtained from memory CD4+ T cells from PBMCs. Subset: CD45RA-negative fraction. These TCRs come from a man younger than 35 in good health. Some clones in this sample may be carry-over from other donors' samples.

V is TRBV5-1 and J is TRBJ2-7; maybe TRBD1 (6 bases). The germline gives CDR1 SGHRS, CDR2 YFSETQ. CDR3 length: 13 residues. Trimming pared 3 bases from V and 7 bases from J, leaving 14 bases between. This CDR3 reads CASSSTGTWEQYF. The CDR3 nucleotides are TGCGCCAGCAGCTCCACCGGGACATGGGAGCAGTACTTC.

This chain joins TRBV7-3 and TRBJ1-5; D is unclear. The germline gives CDR1 SGHTA, CDR2 FQGTGA. V was pared by 3 bases and J by 6 bases, with 3 bases between. The CDR3 totals 11 residues. The CDR3 DNA sequence: TGTGCCAGCAGCTTTAGTCAGCCCCAGCATTTT. Translation: CASSFSQPQHF.

The gene calls are TRBV28 and TRBJ1-2, with D maybe TRBD1 (6 bases). Germline V gives CDR1 MDHEN, CDR2 SYDVKM. Trimming left V 5 bases short and J 7 bases short, with 20 bases between. This CDR3 spans 15 amino acids. Here the CDR3 reads CASSPPGGRLGGYTF. As DNA, the CDR3 is TGTGCCAGCAGTCCTCCGGGGGGCCGACTAGGTGGCTACACCTTC.

The J gene is TRBJ2-7, the V gene TRBV5-1, with D unresolved. The CDR3 extends over 11 amino acids. Per germline, CDR1 SGHRS and CDR2 YFSETQ. Trimming cost V 3 bases and J 3 bases, with 4 bases left between them. The CDR3 sequence: CASSWNYEQYF. The CDR3 DNA is TGCGCCAGCAGCTGGAACTACGAGCAGTACTTC. Complete variable domain (other parts from reference TRBV5-1 and TRBJ2-7): KAGVTQTPRYLIKTRGQQVTLSCSPISGHRSVSWYQQTPGQGLQFLFEYFSETQRNKGNFPGRFSGRQFSNSRSEMNVSTLELGDSALYLCASSWNYEQYFGPGTRLTVT.

The chain uses TRBV15 and TRBJ2-2, with unresolved D. This CDR3 is 16 amino acids long. Germline V gives CDR1 LNHNV, CDR2 YYDKDF (reference sequence). V gave up 0 bases and J gave up 0 bases, with 8 bases separating them. The CDR3 DNA reads as TGTGCCACCAGCAGAGAACACAACGCGAACACCGGGGAGCTGTTTTTT. Its protein product is CATSREHNANTGELFF. Full variable domain (missing parts from reference TRBV15 and TRBJ2-2): DAMVIQNPRYQVTQFGKPVTLSCSQTLNHNVMYWYQQKSSQAPKLLFHYYDKDFNNEADTPDNFQSRRPNTSFCFLDIRSPGLGDTAMYLCATSREHNANTGELFFGEGSRLTVL.

This clone was recorded only once. The V gene is TRBV5-4, the J gene TRBJ2-3; 10 nucleotides align to TRBD2. Germline CDR1 and CDR2: SGHNT and YYREEE (reference sequence). The CDR3 runs to 14 residues. With 0 bases clipped from V and 11 bases from J, the junction kept 6 bases outside the gene matches. CDR3 sequence reads: CASSLDPSGSGQYF. For the CDR3, the DNA is TGTGCCAGCAGCTTGGATCCTAGCGGGAGTGGGCAGTATTTT.

The V and J genes are TRBV27 and TRBJ2-1; D might be TRBD2 (6 bases). Trimming took 9 bases from V and 1 from J, leaving 16 bases between them. The germline V gene encodes CDR1 MNHEY and CDR2 SMNVEV (reference sequence). This CDR3 is built from 15 residues. CDR3 sequence reads: CASRRASGSYNEQFF. DNA for the CDR3: TGTGCCAGTCGGAGGGCCTCGGGGTCCTACAATGAGCAGTTCTTC.

This chain connects TRBV5-1 to TRBJ2-7, with 7 bases that match TRBD1. V shed 4 bases, J shed 5 bases, and the junction held 6 bases outside the gene matches. The germline V gene encodes CDR1 SGHRS and CDR2 YFSETQ. The CDR3 totals 13 residues. The CDR3 here is CASSPTGAHEQYF. CDR3 coding DNA: TGCGCCAGCAGCCCAACAGGGGCCCACGAGCAGTACTTC.